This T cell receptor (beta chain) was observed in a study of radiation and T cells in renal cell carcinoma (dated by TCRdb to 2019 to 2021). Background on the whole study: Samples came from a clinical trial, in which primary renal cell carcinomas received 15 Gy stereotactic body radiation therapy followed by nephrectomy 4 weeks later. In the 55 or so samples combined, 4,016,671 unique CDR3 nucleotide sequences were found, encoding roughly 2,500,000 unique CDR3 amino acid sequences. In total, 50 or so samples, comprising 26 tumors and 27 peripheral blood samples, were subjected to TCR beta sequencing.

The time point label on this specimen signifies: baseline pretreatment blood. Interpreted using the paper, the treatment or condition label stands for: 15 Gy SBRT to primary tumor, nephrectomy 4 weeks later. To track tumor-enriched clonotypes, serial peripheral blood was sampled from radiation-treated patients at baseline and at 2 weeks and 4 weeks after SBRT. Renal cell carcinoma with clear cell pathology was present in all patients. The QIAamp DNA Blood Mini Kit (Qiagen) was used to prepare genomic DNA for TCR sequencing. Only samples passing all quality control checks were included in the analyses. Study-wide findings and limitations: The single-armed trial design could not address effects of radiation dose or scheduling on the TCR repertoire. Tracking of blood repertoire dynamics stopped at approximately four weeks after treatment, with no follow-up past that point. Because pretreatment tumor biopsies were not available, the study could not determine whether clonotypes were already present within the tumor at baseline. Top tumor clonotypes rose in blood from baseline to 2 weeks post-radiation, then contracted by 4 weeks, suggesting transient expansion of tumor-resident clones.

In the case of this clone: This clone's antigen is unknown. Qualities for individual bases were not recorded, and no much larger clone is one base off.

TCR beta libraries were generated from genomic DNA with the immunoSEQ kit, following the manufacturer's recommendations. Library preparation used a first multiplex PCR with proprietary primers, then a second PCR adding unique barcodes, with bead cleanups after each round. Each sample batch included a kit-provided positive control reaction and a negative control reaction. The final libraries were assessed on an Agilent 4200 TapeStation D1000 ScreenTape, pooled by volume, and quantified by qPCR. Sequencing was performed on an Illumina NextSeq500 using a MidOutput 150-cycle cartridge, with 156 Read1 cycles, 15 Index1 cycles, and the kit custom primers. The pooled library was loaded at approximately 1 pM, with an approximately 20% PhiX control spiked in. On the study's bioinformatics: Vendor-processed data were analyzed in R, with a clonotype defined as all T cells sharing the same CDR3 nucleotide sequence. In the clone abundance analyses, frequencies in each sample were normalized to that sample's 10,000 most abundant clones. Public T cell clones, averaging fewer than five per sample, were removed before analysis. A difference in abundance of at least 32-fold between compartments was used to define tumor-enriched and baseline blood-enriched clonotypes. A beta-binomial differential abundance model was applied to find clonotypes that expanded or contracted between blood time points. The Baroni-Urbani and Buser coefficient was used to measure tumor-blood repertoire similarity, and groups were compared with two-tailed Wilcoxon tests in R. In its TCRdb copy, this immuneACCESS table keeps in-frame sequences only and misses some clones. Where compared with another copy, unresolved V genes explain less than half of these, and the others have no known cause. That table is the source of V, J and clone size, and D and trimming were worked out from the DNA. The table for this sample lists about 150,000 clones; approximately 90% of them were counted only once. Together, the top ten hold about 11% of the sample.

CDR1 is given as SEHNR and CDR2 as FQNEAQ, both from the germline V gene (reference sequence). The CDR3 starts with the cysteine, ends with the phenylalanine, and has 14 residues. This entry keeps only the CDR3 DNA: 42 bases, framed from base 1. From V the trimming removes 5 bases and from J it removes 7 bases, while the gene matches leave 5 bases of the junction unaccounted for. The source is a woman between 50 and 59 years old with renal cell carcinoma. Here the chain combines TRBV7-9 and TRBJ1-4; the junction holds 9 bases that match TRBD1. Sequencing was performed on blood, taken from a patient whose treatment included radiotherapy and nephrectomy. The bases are TGTGCCAGCAGCAGGACAGGGGAGGGTGAAAAACTGTTTTTT. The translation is CASSRTGEGEKLFF.